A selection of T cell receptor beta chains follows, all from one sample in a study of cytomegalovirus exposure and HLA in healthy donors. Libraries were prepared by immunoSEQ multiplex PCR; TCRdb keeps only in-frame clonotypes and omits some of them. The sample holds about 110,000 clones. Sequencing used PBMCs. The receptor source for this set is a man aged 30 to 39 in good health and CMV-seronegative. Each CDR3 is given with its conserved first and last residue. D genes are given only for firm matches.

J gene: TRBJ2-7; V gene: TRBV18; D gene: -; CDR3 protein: CASSPRNRTSYEQYF; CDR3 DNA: TGTGCCAGCTCACCAAGAAACAGGACCTCCTACGAGCAGTACTTC
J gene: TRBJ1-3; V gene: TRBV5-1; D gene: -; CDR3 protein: CASSLPGLSSGNTIYF; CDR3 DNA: TGCGCCAGCAGCTTACCCGGGTTAAGCTCTGGAAACACCATATATTTT
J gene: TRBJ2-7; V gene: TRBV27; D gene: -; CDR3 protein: CASSYSPHPSYEQYF; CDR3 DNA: TGTGCCAGCAGCTACAGCCCTCACCCATCCTACGAGCAGTACTTC
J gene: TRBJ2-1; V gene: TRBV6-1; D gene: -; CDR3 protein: CASSEQGSSYNEQFF; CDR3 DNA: TGTGCCAGCAGTGAACAGGGAAGCTCCTACAATGAGCAGTTCTTC
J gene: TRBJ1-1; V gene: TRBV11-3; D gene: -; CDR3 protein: CASSFSTSTEAFF; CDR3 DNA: TGTGCCAGCAGCTTTTCAACGAGCACTGAAGCTTTCTTT
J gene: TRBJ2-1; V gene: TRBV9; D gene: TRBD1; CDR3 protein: CASSDLTGAGNEQFF; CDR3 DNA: TGTGCCAGCAGCGACTTGACAGGGGCGGGGAATGAGCAGTTCTTC
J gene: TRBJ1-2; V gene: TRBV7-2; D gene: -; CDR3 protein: CASSPEGGLANYGYTF; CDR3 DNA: TGTGCCAGCAGCCCCGAGGGGGGGCTCGCTAACTATGGCTACACCTTC
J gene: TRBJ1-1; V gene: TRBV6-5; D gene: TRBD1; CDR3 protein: CASRLGQENTEAFF; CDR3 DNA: TGTGCCAGCAGGCTGGGACAGGAGAACACTGAAGCTTTCTTT
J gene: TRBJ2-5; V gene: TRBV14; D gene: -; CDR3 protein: CASSQGGETQYF; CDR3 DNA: TGTGCCAGCAGCCAAGGAGGGGAGACCCAGTACTTC
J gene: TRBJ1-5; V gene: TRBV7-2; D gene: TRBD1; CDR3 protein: CASSAGQGRNQPQHF; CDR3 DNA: TGTGCCAGCAGCGCAGGACAGGGGCGCAATCAGCCCCAGCATTTT
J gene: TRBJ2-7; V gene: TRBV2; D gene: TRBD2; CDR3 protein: CASSELASGGSGQYF; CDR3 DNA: TGTGCCAGCAGTGAACTGGCTAGCGGGGGGAGCGGGCAGTACTTC
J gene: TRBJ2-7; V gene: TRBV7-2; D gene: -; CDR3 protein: CASSTNRASYEQYF; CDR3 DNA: TGTGCCAGCAGCACGAACAGGGCCTCCTACGAGCAGTACTTC
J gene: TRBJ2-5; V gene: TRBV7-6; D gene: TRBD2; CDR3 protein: CASSLDGGEETQYF; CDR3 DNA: TGTGCCAGCAGCTTAGACGGGGGGGAAGAGACCCAGTACTTC
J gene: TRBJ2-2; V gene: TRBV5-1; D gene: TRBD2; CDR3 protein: CASSTKPLAGNGELFF; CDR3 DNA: TGCGCCAGCAGCACCAAACCGCTAGCGGGTAACGGGGAGCTGTTTTTT
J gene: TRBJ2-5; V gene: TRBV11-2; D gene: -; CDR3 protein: CASSVRDPKETQYF; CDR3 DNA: TGTGCCAGCAGCGTCCGGGATCCCAAGGAGACCCAGTACTTC
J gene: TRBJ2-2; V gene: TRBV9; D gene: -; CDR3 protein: CASQGDRDTGELFF; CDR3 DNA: TGTGCCAGCCAAGGGGATCGGGACACCGGGGAGCTGTTTTTT
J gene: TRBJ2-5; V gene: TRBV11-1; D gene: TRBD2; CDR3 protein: CASTQMASGARAQYF; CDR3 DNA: TGTGCCAGCACCCAAATGGCTAGCGGGGCCCGGGCCCAGTACTTC
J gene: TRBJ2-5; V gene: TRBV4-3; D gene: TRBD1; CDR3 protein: CASSQDGWTGGETQYF; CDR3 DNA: TGCGCCAGCAGCCAAGATGGTTGGACAGGGGGCGAGACCCAGTACTTC
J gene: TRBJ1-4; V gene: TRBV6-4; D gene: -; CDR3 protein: CASREQGRATNEKLFF; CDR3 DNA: TGTGCCAGCAGGGAGCAGGGGCGTGCAACTAATGAAAAACTGTTTTTT
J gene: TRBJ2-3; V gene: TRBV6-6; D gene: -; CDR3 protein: CASSQVEAQYF; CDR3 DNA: TGTGCCAGCAGTCAGGTAGAAGCGCAGTATTTT
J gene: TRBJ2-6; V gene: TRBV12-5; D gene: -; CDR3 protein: CASAQDSGANVLTF; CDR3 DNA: TGTGCTAGTGCACAGGACTCTGGGGCCAACGTCCTGACTTTC
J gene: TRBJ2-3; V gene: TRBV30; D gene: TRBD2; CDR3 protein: CAWSGRGGVDTQYF; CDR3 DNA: TGTGCCTGGAGTGGGCGGGGGGGGGTCGATACGCAGTATTTT
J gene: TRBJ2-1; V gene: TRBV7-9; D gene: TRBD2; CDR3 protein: CASSLNPLAGGKAEFF; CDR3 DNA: TGTGCCAGCAGCTTAAACCCCCTAGCGGGGGGCAAGGCGGAGTTCTTC
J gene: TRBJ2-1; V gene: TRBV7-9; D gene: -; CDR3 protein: CATLLDSYNEQFF; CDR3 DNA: TGTGCCACCCTATTAGACTCCTACAATGAGCAGTTCTTC
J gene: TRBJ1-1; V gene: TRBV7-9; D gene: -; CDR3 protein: CASSLDNRANTEAFF; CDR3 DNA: TGTGCCAGCAGCTTAGATAACAGGGCGAACACTGAAGCTTTCTTT
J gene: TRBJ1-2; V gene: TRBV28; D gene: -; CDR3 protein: CASSFPRGGPAGYTF; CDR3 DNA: TGTGCCAGCAGTTTCCCCCGCGGGGGGCCCGCTGGCTACACCTTC
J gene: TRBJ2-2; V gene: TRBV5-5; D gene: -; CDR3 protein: CASSPQGGPNTGELFF; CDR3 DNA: TGTGCCAGCAGTCCTCAGGGGGGCCCGAACACCGGGGAGCTGTTTTTT
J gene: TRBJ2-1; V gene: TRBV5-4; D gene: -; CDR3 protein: CASSSNTGSKLEQFF; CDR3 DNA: TGTGCCAGCAGCTCAAATACCGGGTCCAAACTTGAGCAGTTCTTC
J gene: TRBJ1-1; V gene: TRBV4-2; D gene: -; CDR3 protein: CASTPWGGTFRAFF; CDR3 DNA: TGTGCCAGCACCCCCTGGGGCGGGACGTTCAGAGCTTTCTTT
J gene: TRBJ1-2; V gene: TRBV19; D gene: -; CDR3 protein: CATERVAAGNYGYTF; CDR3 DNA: TGTGCCACCGAACGAGTAGCTGCAGGGAACTATGGCTACACCTTC
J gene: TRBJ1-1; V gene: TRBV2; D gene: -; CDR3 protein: CASALDLSGTEAFF; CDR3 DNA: TGTGCCAGCGCACTAGATCTTTCGGGGACTGAAGCTTTCTTT
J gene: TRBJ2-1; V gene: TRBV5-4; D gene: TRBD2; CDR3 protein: CASLGGTRYNEQFF; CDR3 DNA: TGTGCCAGCCTCGGGGGGACCCGCTACAATGAGCAGTTCTTC
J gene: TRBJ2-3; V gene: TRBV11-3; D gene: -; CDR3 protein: CASSGGGRSTDTQYF; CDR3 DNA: TGTGCCAGCAGCGGCGGGGGCCGCTCGACAGATACGCAGTATTTT
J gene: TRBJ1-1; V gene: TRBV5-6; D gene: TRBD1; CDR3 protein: CASSLRPGGDTEAFF; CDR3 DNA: TGTGCCAGCAGCTTGAGGCCAGGGGGTGACACTGAAGCTTTCTTT
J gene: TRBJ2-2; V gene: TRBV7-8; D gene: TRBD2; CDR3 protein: CASSLAPVAGGNTGELFF; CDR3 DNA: TGTGCCAGCAGCTTAGCGCCCGTAGCGGGGGGGAACACCGGGGAGCTGTTTTTT
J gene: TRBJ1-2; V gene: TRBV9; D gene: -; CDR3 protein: CASSGGGTPKGGYTF; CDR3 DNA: TGTGCCAGCAGCGGGGGAGGGACCCCTAAGGGTGGCTACACCTTC
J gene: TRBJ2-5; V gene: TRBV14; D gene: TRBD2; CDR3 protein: CASSQDRSSGGQETQYF; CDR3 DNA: TGTGCCAGCAGCCAAGATAGGTCTAGCGGGGGCCAAGAGACCCAGTACTTC
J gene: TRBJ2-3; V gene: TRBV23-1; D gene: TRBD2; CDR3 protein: CASPKRQHGGYISTDTQYF; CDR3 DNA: TGCGCCAGCCCTAAGCGTCAGCACGGGGGGTACATATCCACAGATACGCAGTATTTT
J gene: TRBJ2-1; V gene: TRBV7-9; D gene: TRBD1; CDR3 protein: CASSVGTGNEQFF; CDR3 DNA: TGTGCCAGCAGCGTCGGGACAGGCAATGAGCAGTTCTTC
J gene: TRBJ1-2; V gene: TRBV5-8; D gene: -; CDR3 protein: CASSLVGGRDYGYTF; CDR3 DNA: TGTGCCAGCAGCTTGGTTGGAGGGCGGGACTATGGCTACACCTTC
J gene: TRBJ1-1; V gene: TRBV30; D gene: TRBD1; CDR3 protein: CAWDRTGVSEAFF; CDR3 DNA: TGTGCCTGGGATCGGACAGGGGTTTCTGAAGCTTTCTTT
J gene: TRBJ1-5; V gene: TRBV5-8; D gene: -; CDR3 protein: CASSLKPGQPQHF; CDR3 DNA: TGTGCCAGCAGCTTGAAACCGGGACAGCCCCAGCATTTT
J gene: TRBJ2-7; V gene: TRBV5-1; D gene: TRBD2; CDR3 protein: CASSLLRAGANYEQYF; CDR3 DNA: TGCGCCAGCAGCCTCCTCAGAGCGGGGGCTAACTACGAGCAGTACTTC
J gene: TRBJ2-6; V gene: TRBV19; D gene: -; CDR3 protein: CASSIAVGGAGANVLTF; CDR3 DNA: TGTGCCAGTAGTATAGCGGTCGGAGGGGCTGGGGCCAACGTCCTGACTTTC
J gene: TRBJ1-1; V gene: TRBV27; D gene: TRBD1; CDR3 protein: CASGYRGTEAFF; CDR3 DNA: TGTGCCAGCGGCTACAGGGGCACTGAAGCTTTCTTT
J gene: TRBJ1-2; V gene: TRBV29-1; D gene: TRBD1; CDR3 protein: CSVETGRGLGYTF; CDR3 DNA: TGCAGCGTTGAAACGGGTAGGGGGCTAGGCTACACCTTC